The rows below give T cell receptor beta chains drawn from one sample of a study of Graves' ophthalmopathy and Graves' hyperthyroidism. TCRdb re-called the multiplex PCR reads with MiXCR, one entry per CDR3 protein. The sample has about 220,000 distinct CDR3 sequences, approximately 21% seen once. The sample was peripheral blood. The receptors stem from a woman aged 50 to 60 with Graves' ophthalmopathy. The CDR3 runs from the conserved cysteine through the conserved F or W. D genes are given only for firm matches. Part of the rows lack a size; the others show once, few, many or a class for expanded clones.

size: -
D: -
V: TRBV6-4
J: TRBJ2-7
DNA: TGTGCCAGCAGTGAGGGGGACACCTACGAGCAGTACTTC
CDR3: CASSEGDTYEQYF

size: many
D: -
V: TRBV24-1
J: TRBJ2-5
DNA: TGTGCCACCAGTGACACGGGACCTGGGGAGACCCAGTACTTC
CDR3: CATSDTGPGETQYF

size: many
D: TRBD1
V: TRBV12-3/TRBV12-4
J: TRBJ2-7
DNA: TGTGCCAGCAGCAGACAGGGGGACCCCTACGAGCAGTACTTC
CDR3: CASSRQGDPYEQYF

size: many
D: -
V: TRBV5-1
J: TRBJ2-6
DNA: TGCGCCAGCAGCTACACAGGGACTGGGGCCAACGTCCTGACTTTC
CDR3: CASSYTGTGANVLTF

size: many
D: TRBD1
V: TRBV5-5
J: TRBJ2-2
DNA: TGTGCCAGCAGCTCGGGGACAGGGGCGAACACCGGGGAGCTGTTTTTT
CDR3: CASSSGTGANTGELFF

size: many
D: TRBD1
V: TRBV29-1
J: TRBJ2-7
DNA: TGCAGCGTTGAAGGAGGGACAGGGGGGTACGAGCAGTACTTC
CDR3: CSVEGGTGGYEQYF

size: many
D: -
V: TRBV7-8
J: TRBJ1-1
DNA: TGTGCCACGAATTACAGGGAGACGGACACTGAAGCTTTCTTT
CDR3: CATNYRETDTEAFF

size: -
D: -
V: TRBV28
J: TRBJ2-7
DNA: TGTGCCAGTAGTTCAGCCGACGGGTACGAGCAGTACTTC
CDR3: CASSSADGYEQYF

size: -
D: TRBD1
V: TRBV5-1
J: TRBJ2-2
DNA: TGCGCCAGCAACCTGGGGACAGGGGGCACCGGGGAGCTGTTTTTT
CDR3: CASNLGTGGTGELFF

size: -
D: -
V: TRBV6-5
J: TRBJ1-1
DNA: TGTGCCAGCAGTTACGGGGGGCGCGGCGCCACTGAAGCTTTCTTT
CDR3: CASSYGGRGATEAFF

size: many
D: -
V: TRBV11-2
J: TRBJ2-5
DNA: TGTGCCAGCAGCTTAAGCCCCCAGGGTACTGAGACCCAGTACTTC
CDR3: CASSLSPQGTETQYF

size: many
D: TRBD2
V: TRBV15
J: TRBJ2-7
DNA: TGTGCCACCAGCAGGCGAGGTCTAGCGGGAGGTCCCTACGAGCAGTACTTC
CDR3: CATSRRGLAGGPYEQYF

size: few
D: -
V: TRBV7-9
J: TRBJ2-3
DNA: TGTGCCAGCAGTCCGCGGGGGCCAGATACGCAGTATTTT
CDR3: CASSPRGPDTQYF

size: many
D: -
V: TRBV12-3/TRBV12-4
J: TRBJ2-2
DNA: TGTGCCAGCGGAGGGGGCGCAGTCACCGGGGAGCTGTTTTTT
CDR3: CASGGGAVTGELFF

size: once
D: TRBD1
V: TRBV12-3/TRBV12-4
J: TRBJ2-7
DNA: TGTGCCAGCAGCCCAGGGGACAGGGGCTCCTACGAGCAGTACTTC
CDR3: CASSPGDRGSYEQYF

size: -
D: TRBD1
V: TRBV5-6
J: TRBJ1-3
DNA: TGTGCCAGCAGCCCATGGGACAGGGCCAACACCATATATTTT
CDR3: CASSPWDRANTIYF

size: many
D: TRBD2
V: TRBV6-5
J: TRBJ2-7
DNA: TGTGCCAGCAGGGCGGTGGCTAGCGGAGCCTACGAGCAGTACTTC
CDR3: CASRAVASGAYEQYF

size: many
D: -
V: TRBV27
J: TRBJ2-7
DNA: TGTGCCAGCAGTCTGACAGGCCACTCCTACGAGCAGTACTTC
CDR3: CASSLTGHSYEQYF

size: few
D: TRBD1
V: TRBV11-2
J: TRBJ2-7
DNA: TGTGCCAGCATCCCCTTTGGGACAGGGGTTTCCCACTACGAGCAGTACTTC
CDR3: CASIPFGTGVSHYEQYF

size: many
D: -
V: TRBV2
J: TRBJ2-7
DNA: TGTGCCAGCAAGGGAATTGATTCCTACGAGCAGTACTTC
CDR3: CASKGIDSYEQYF

size: many
D: TRBD2
V: TRBV6-5
J: TRBJ2-7
DNA: TGTGCCAGCAGTTACGTCGGGGGGTCCTACGAGCAGTACTTC
CDR3: CASSYVGGSYEQYF

size: once
D: TRBD2
V: TRBV7-2
J: TRBJ2-5
DNA: TGTGCCAGCAGCTTAGGACTAGCGTTCCAAGAGACCCAGTACTTC
CDR3: CASSLGLAFQETQYF

size: many
D: -
V: TRBV12-3/TRBV12-4
J: TRBJ1-1
DNA: TGTGCCAGCAGCTTAAGCACCGCGGGAACCCTAACCATGAACACTGAAGCTTTCTTT
CDR3: CASSLSTAGTLTMNTEAFF

size: many
D: -
V: TRBV12-3/TRBV12-4
J: TRBJ2-5
DNA: TGTGCCAGCAGCTCTAGAGGGGCCGGACGTTACTTC
CDR3: CASSSRGAGRYF

size: many
D: -
V: TRBV11-2
J: TRBJ1-1
DNA: TGTGCCAGCAGCTCAGACAGTGAGGGGACTGAAGCTTTCTTT
CDR3: CASSSDSEGTEAFF

size: -
D: -
V: TRBV3-1
J: TRBJ1-5
DNA: TGTGCCAGCAGCCAAGATCTGAGGCAGCCCCAGCATTTT
CDR3: CASSQDLRQPQHF

size: few
D: -
V: TRBV6-5
J: TRBJ2-1
DNA: TGTGCCAGCAGTTACTCGAGAGGGGGTACCTACGAGCAGTTCTTC
CDR3: CASSYSRGGTYEQFF

size: many
D: -
V: TRBV28
J: TRBJ2-7
DNA: TGTGCCAGCAGGGGTTTAAGCAGATCCTACGAGCAGTACTTC
CDR3: CASRGLSRSYEQYF

size: -
D: TRBD1
V: TRBV14
J: TRBJ2-5
DNA: TGTGCCAGCAGCGAAGGACAGGTGGGAGAGACCCAGTACTTC
CDR3: CASSEGQVGETQYF

size: -
D: TRBD2
V: TRBV12-3/TRBV12-4
J: TRBJ2-2
DNA: TGTGCCAGCAGTTTAGTAGCGGGGACTAACACCGGGGAGCTGTTTTTT
CDR3: CASSLVAGTNTGELFF

size: many
D: TRBD1
V: TRBV30
J: TRBJ1-2
DNA: TGTGCCTGGAGTCTCCCAACCGGGACAGGGTTGGGAAGTGGCTACACCTTC
CDR3: CAWSLPTGTGLGSGYTF

size: many
D: -
V: TRBV15
J: TRBJ2-3
DNA: TGTGCCACCAGCAGCCGGAGGGATACGCAGTATTTT
CDR3: CATSSRRDTQYF

size: many
D: TRBD1
V: TRBV7-9
J: TRBJ2-7
DNA: TGTGCCAGCAGCGTGGACAGGGGAGCCTACGAGCAGTACTTC
CDR3: CASSVDRGAYEQYF

size: many
D: -
V: TRBV6-1
J: TRBJ1-1
DNA: TGTGCCAGCAGTGGACGGTCTGAAGCTTTCTTT
CDR3: CASSGRSEAFF

size: many
D: TRBD2
V: TRBV12-3/TRBV12-4
J: TRBJ2-7
DNA: TGTGCCAGCAGTTTTGGTCCAGCCGGGGGGATCTACGAGCAGTACTTC
CDR3: CASSFGPAGGIYEQYF

size: many
D: -
V: TRBV5-1
J: TRBJ1-1
DNA: TGCGCCAGCAGCGTGAACACTGAAGCTTTCTTT
CDR3: CASSVNTEAFF

size: many
D: -
V: TRBV6-1
J: TRBJ1-6
DNA: TGTGCCAGCAGAACTAGGACGGAGTATAATTCACCCCTCCACTTT
CDR3: CASRTRTEYNSPLHF

size: many
D: TRBD1
V: TRBV20-1
J: TRBJ1-5
DNA: TGCAGTGCTAAGAACGGACAGGGAAATCAGCCCCAGCATTTT
CDR3: CSAKNGQGNQPQHF

size: many
D: TRBD1
V: TRBV11-3
J: TRBJ1-1
DNA: TGTGCCAGCAGCTTAGGGGGGGGACAGGGGGATACTGAAGCTTTCTTT
CDR3: CASSLGGGQGDTEAFF

size: many
D: -
V: TRBV6-5
J: TRBJ2-5
DNA: TGTGCCAGCAGTTACTCGCGGGATACTTTAGAGACCCAGTACTTC
CDR3: CASSYSRDTLETQYF

size: many
D: -
V: TRBV9
J: TRBJ1-1
DNA: TGTGCCAGCAGCGTATTAGAGGACACTGAAGCTTTCTTT
CDR3: CASSVLEDTEAFF

size: many
D: TRBD2
V: TRBV6-5
J: TRBJ2-7
DNA: TGTGCCAGCAGTTGGTTGACTAGCGCTTCCTACGAGCAGTACTTC
CDR3: CASSWLTSASYEQYF

size: many
D: -
V: TRBV5-1
J: TRBJ1-1
DNA: TGCGCCAGCAGCTCTGGATTAAACACTGAAGCTTTCTTT
CDR3: CASSSGLNTEAFF

size: many
D: TRBD2
V: TRBV28
J: TRBJ2-5
DNA: TGTGCCAGCAGTACACAGCGGGAGGGGGATGAGACCCAGTACTTC
CDR3: CASSTQREGDETQYF

size: many
D: -
V: TRBV30
J: TRBJ1-1
DNA: TGTGCCTGGGAGATTGTCGAAGCTTTCTTT
CDR3: CAWEIVEAFF

size: many
D: TRBD1
V: TRBV29-1
J: TRBJ1-2
DNA: TGCAGCGCTAGAGACAGGGAGCATGGCTACACCTTC
CDR3: CSARDREHGYTF

size: many
D: TRBD2
V: TRBV7-9
J: TRBJ2-4
DNA: TGTGCCAGCAGTTCAGCGGGAGCGGCCAAAAACATTCAGTACTTC
CDR3: CASSSAGAAKNIQYF

size: -
D: -
V: TRBV13
J: TRBJ1-2
DNA: TGTGCCAGCAGTTTACGGGGGGCGGATGGCTACACCTTC
CDR3: CASSLRGADGYTF

size: -
D: -
V: TRBV9
J: TRBJ2-7
DNA: TGTGCCAGCAGCCCCCGTAGGTTTGGTACCGACGAGCAGTACTTC
CDR3: CASSPRRFGTDEQYF

size: many
D: -
V: TRBV24-1
J: TRBJ2-5
DNA: TGTGCCACCAGTGGCCCTAGCACACAAGGGGAGACCCAGTACTTC
CDR3: CATSGPSTQGETQYF

size: many
D: -
V: TRBV7-3
J: TRBJ1-1
DNA: TGTGCCAGCAGCCAGGGCGGTGGCAGGACGACTGAAGCTTTCTTT
CDR3: CASSQGGGRTTEAFF

size: many
D: -
V: TRBV20-1
J: TRBJ1-1
DNA: TGCAGAGGACAGCGGAACACTGAAGCTTTCTTT
CDR3: CRGQRNTEAFF

size: many
D: -
V: TRBV11-2
J: TRBJ2-5
DNA: TGTGCCAGCAGCTTAGATGTAACTTTCCAAGAGACCCAGTACTTC
CDR3: CASSLDVTFQETQYF

size: many
D: -
V: TRBV28
J: TRBJ1-2
DNA: TGTGCCACCCGGACAGTCTCCTTCTATGGCTACACCTTC
CDR3: CATRTVSFYGYTF

size: many
D: TRBD1
V: TRBV27
J: TRBJ1-5
DNA: TGTGCCAGCAGCCCACAGGGGCCTGATCAGCCCCAGCATTTT
CDR3: CASSPQGPDQPQHF

size: many
D: -
V: TRBV28
J: TRBJ2-7
DNA: TGTGCCAGCAGTTTGGAAGGGACAGCGGGAACCTACGAGCAGTACTTC
CDR3: CASSLEGTAGTYEQYF

size: many
D: -
V: TRBV19
J: TRBJ2-7
DNA: TGTGCCAGTAACGATCACAGGGTCCCCTACGAGCAGTACTTC
CDR3: CASNDHRVPYEQYF